What follows describes a single T cell receptor beta chain. The patients chosen for sequencing had shown expansion of CD8+CD57+ cells (detected by flow cytometry). Per germline, CDR1 DFQATT and CDR2 SNEGSKA (reference sequence). The V gene end was trimmed by 1 base and the J gene end by 3 bases; junction bases not matched to a gene: 3. The CDR3 is 14 amino acids. The data derive from a study of CD8+CD57+ T cells in acquired aplastic anemia. Overall study: Sorted CD4+ and CD8+ cells gave an average of roughly 3.2 ug of DNA.

Using genomic DNA as the template, TCR beta VDJ and CDR3 profiling was carried out. Each CDR3 protein gets one entry after TCRdb re-called the reads with MiXCR. Of roughly 500,000 distinct CDR3 sequences in the sample, around 30% are singletons; the top ten hold around 0.82%. The rearrangement joins TRBV20-1 to TRBJ2-7, with 10 bases fitting TRBD2. The source material was sorted CD4+, CD8+, or CD8+CD57+ T cells (not recorded which) from PBMCs. The origin of this receptor is a human donor with aplastic anemia. The CDR3 region is CSARASGGVYEQYF. The CDR3 DNA is TGCAGTGCTAGAGCTAGCGGGGGCGTCTACGAGCAGTACTTC.